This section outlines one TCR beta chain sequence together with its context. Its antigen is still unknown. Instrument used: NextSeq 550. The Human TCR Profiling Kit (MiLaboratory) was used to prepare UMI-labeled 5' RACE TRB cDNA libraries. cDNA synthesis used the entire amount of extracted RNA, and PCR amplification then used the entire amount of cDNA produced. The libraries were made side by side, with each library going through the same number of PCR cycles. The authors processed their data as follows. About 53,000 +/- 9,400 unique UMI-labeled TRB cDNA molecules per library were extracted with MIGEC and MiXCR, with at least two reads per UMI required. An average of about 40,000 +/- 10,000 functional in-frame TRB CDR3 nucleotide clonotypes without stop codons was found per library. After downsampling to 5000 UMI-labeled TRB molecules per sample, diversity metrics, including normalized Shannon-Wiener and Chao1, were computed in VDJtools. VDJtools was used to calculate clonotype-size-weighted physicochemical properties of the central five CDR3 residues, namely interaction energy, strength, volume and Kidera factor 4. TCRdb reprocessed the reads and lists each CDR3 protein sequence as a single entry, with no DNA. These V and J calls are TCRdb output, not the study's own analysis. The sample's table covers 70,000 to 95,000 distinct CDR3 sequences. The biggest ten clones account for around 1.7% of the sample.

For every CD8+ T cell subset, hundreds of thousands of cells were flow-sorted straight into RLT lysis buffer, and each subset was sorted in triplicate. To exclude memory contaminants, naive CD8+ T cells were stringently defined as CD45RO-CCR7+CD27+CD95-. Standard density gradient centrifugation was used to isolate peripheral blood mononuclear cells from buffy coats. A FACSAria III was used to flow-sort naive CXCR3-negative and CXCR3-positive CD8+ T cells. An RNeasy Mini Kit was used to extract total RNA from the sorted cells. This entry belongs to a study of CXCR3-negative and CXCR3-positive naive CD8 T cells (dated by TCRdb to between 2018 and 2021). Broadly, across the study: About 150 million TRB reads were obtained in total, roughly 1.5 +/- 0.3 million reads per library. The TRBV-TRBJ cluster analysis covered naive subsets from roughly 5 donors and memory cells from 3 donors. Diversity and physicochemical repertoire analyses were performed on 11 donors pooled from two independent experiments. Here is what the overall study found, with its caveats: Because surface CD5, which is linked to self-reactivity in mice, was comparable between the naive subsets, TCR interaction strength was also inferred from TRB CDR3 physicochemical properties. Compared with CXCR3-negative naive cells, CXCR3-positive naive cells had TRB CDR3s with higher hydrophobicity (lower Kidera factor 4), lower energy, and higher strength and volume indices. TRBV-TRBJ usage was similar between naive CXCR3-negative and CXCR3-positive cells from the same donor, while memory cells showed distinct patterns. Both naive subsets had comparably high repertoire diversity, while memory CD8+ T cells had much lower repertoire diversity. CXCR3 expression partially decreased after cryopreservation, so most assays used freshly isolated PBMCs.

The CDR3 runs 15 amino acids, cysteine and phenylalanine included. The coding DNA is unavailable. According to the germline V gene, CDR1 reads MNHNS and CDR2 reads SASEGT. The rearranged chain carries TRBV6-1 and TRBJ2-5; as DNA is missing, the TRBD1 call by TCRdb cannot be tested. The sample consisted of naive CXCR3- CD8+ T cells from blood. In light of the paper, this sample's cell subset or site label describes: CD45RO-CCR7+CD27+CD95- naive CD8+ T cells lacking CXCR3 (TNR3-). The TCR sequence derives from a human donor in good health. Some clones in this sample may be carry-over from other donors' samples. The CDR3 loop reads CASSFSGHTQETQYF.